The 19 T cell receptor beta chains listed next were all sequenced from one sample in a study of cytotoxic CD8 clonotypes in ibrutinib-treated CLL (dated by TCRdb to about 2021). Libraries came from the immunoSEQ multiplex PCR assay. TCRdb's version of the immuneACCESS table is confined to in-frame rearrangements and falls short of the full clone set. An unresolved V gene accounts for under half of the shortfall where checked; the remainder is of unknown origin. The sample profile shows around 300,000 clones; almost 80% of them were found once. About 6.7% of the sample lies in the top ten. The sequenced sample was PBMCs, obtained before ibrutinib treatment. Receptor source: a human donor with chronic lymphocytic leukemia.

The CDR3 DNA follows: TGCAGCGTTGCGAGGACTAGCGGGAGGGCCGGGGAGACCCAGTACTTC. It codes for CSVARTSGRAGETQYF. V and J are TRBV29-1 and TRBJ2-5; 15 bases are shared with TRBD2. The CDR3 has 16 amino acids. V was clipped by 4 bases and J by 5 bases; unmatched bases: 8. CDR1 is SQVTM and CDR2 is ANQGSEA in the germline V gene.

V usage is TRBV7-3 and J usage is TRBJ2-7; TRBD2 matches 7 bases. The germline gives CDR1 SGHTA, CDR2 FQGTGA. CDR3 length: 13 amino acids. Unmatched junction bases numbered 3, after V lost 5 bases and J lost 2 bases. For the CDR3, the DNA is TGTGCCAGCAGCCGGGGGGAGGCCTACGAGCAGTACTTC. This translates into CASSRGEAYEQYF.

This clone has just one count. This chain links TRBV5-5 with TRBJ2-6; D remains unclear. Trimming stripped 4 bases from V and 2 bases from J, with 10 bases between. Germline assignment: CDR1 SGHKS and CDR2 YYEKEE (reference sequence). The CDR3 has 15 residues. CDR3 bases: TGTGCCAGCAGCCCGCCCTGGGCTGGGGCCAACGTCCTGACTTTC. It specifies CASSPPWAGANVLTF. The variable domain in full, with the rest retrieved from reference TRBV5-5 and TRBJ2-6, is DAGVTQSPTHLIKTRGQQVTLRCSPISGHKSVSWYQQVLGQGPQFIFQYYEKEERGRGNFPDRFSARQFPNYSSELNVNALLLGDSALYLCASSPPWAGANVLTFGAGSRLTVL.

The chain recombines TRBV6-1 with TRBJ2-5; a possible D gene is TRBD1 (5 bases). The V gene's germline CDR1 is MNHNS and CDR2 SASEGT. The V gene lost 0 bases and the J gene lost 1 base, with 12 bases spanning the gap. CDR3 length: 16 amino acids. The CDR3 reads CASSEAHGAPQETQYF. DNA of the CDR3: TGTGCCAGCAGTGAAGCGCATGGGGCACCCCAAGAGACCCAGTACTTC.

This clone occurred once. The rearrangement links TRBV19 to TRBJ2-2; D may match TRBD1 or TRBD2 (6 bases each). V lost 6 bases and J 2 bases, leaving 16 bases between the germline ends. Germline-derived CDR1 and CDR2 are LNHDA and SQIVND (reference sequence). The length of the CDR3 is 16 residues. The chain's CDR3 is CASSRRGGGNTGELFF. DNA of the CDR3: TGTGCCAGTAGCCGCCGTGGAGGGGGTAACACCGGGGAGCTGTTTTTT.

The rearrangement links TRBV30 to TRBJ1-3; D is possibly TRBD1 (5 bases). The length of the CDR3 is 13 residues. V lost 8 bases to trimming and J lost 0 bases, with 11 bases between them. CDR1 and CDR2 from the germline V gene are GTSNPN and SVGIG (reference sequence). CDR3 protein: CAQSGHSGNTIYF. In DNA, the CDR3 is TGTGCCCAATCGGGGCACTCTGGAAACACCATATATTTT. The full variable domain, its missing parts supplied by reference TRBV30 and TRBJ1-3, is SQTIHQWPATLVQPVGSPLSLECTVEGTSNPNLYWYRQAAGRGLQLLFYSVGIGQISSEVPQNLSASRPQDRQFILSSKKLLLSDSGFYLCAQSGHSGNTIYFGEGSWLTVV.

The chain couples TRBV4-1 to TRBJ2-1, with D unclear. V lost 4 bases to trimming and J lost 2 bases, with 15 bases between them. The CDR3 is 16 residues long. Germline V gene lookup returns CDR1 MGHRA and CDR2 YSYEKL. The CDR3 is CASSLIGTLPYNEQFF. Written as DNA, the CDR3 is TGCGCCAGCAGCCTCATCGGCACTCTCCCCTACAATGAGCAGTTCTTC.

The rearrangement uses TRBV6-5 and TRBJ1-1; a possible D gene is TRBD1 (5 bases). The CDR3 is 14 amino acids. CDR1 and CDR2 (germline): MNHEY, SVGAGI. V was pared by 8 bases and J by 4 bases, with 17 bases between. CDR3 in DNA: TGTGCCAGCGGCCACGAAGAGGGGTTCACTGAAGCTTTCTTT. Translated, it gives CASGHEEGFTEAFF.

The CDR3 loop is CASSPTNGGVTEAFF. CDR3 DNA: TGTGCCAGCAGCCCGACTAACGGGGGGGTCACTGAAGCTTTCTTT. V gene TRBV4-2 combines with J gene TRBJ1-1; tentative D call: TRBD1 (5 bases). The germline V and J ends were trimmed by 4 bases and 4 bases, with 16 bases remaining between them. Germline V gene data show CDR1 as LGHNA and CDR2 as YNFKEQ. The CDR3 has 15 residues.

CDR3: CASSLEGGYEQYF. CDR3 DNA: TGTGCCAGCAGTTTAGAGGGAGGCTACGAGCAGTACTTC. The chain links TRBV28 to TRBJ2-7; D is perhaps TRBD2 (6 bases). Trimming left V 2 bases short and J 3 bases short, with 8 bases between. CDR1 is MDHEN and CDR2 is SYDVKM in the germline V gene. The CDR3 consists of 13 residues.

This sequence joins TRBV19 and TRBJ2-7; TRBD2 matches at 12 bases. The V gene's germline CDR1 is LNHDA and CDR2 SQIVND (reference sequence). CDR3 length: 15 residues. J was trimmed by 2 bases and V by 2 bases; bases with no gene match: 1. CDR3 DNA sequence: TGTGCCAGTAGTATACTAGCGGGAGGGGCCTACGAGCAGTACTTC. Residues: CASSILAGGAYEQYF.

The rearrangement joins TRBV4-3 to TRBJ2-7, with unresolved D. Trimming removed 9 bases from V and 0 bases from J, with 6 bases in between. This CDR3 comprises 11 residues. Germline CDR1 is LGHNA and CDR2 is YSLEER. The CDR3 bases are TGCGCCAGGCCCCACTCCTACGAGCAGTACTTC. Its protein product is CARPHSYEQYF.

The chain recombines TRBV28 with TRBJ2-6; 8 nucleotides align to TRBD1. The trim removed 5 bases at V and 4 bases at J, leaving 4 bases unmatched. The germline gives CDR1 MDHEN, CDR2 SYDVKM. The CDR3 covers 15 residues. The CDR3 region is CASSLRTGGANVLTF. The CDR3 bases are TGTGCCAGCAGTCTAAGGACAGGGGGGGCCAACGTCCTGACTTTC.

The chain employs TRBV29-1 and TRBJ2-7, with 12 bases lining up with TRBD2. CDR3 length: 20 amino acids. The germline gives CDR1 SQVTM, CDR2 ANQGSEA. V dropped 4 bases and J dropped 3; count of bases not matched to a gene: 22. CDR3 loop: CSVGGVRLAGAPPSNYEQYF. Written as DNA, the CDR3 is TGCAGCGTTGGGGGTGTTAGACTAGCGGGAGCACCCCCATCTAACTACGAGCAGTACTTC.

The chain has TRBV1 and TRBJ2-3; the table assigns TRBD2, which was not confirmed against the DNA. TRBV1 has pseudogene status. The CDR3 has 15 amino acids. CDR3 residues: CTSSQTAENTDTQYF. CDR3 sequence (DNA): TGCACCAGCAGCCAAACAGCGGAGAACACAGATACGCAGTATTTT.

The chain couples TRBV18 to TRBJ2-4; no definite D call. V was cut by 0 bases and J by 0 bases, with 3 bases left in between. The CDR3 extends over 14 amino acids. Germline values: CDR1 KGHSH, CDR2 LQKENI. The CDR3 nucleotides are TGTGCCAGCTCACCACCGTCAGCCAAAAACATTCAGTACTTC. Its translation is CASSPPSAKNIQYF.

The chain couples TRBV28 to TRBJ1-2, with D hard to call. Deletions cut 2 bases from V and 0 bases from J, with 10 bases between. Germline V lookup: CDR1 MDHEN, CDR2 SYDVKM. This CDR3 comprises 15 residues. The CDR3 spells CASSLRGPANYGYTF. CDR3 sequence (DNA): TGTGCCAGCAGTTTACGAGGGCCCGCTAACTATGGCTACACCTTC.

The chain uses TRBV5-1 and TRBJ1-1, with 7 bases aligning to TRBD1. V dropped 4 bases and J dropped 1; count of bases not matched to a gene: 4. The CDR3 runs to 14 residues. From germline, CDR1 is SGHRS and CDR2 YFSETQ. CDR3 DNA: TGCGCCAGCAGCAGAGACAGGGCGAACACTGAAGCTTTCTTT. Translated, it gives CASSRDRANTEAFF.

This rearrangement joins TRBV2 to TRBJ2-3; D is possibly TRBD1 or TRBD2 (5 bases each). Germline CDR1 is SNHLY and CDR2 is FYNNEI. The CDR3 spans 14 residues. V shed 1 base and J shed 4 bases, with 9 bases lying between them. The CDR3 loop reads CASSEEGRADTQYF. In DNA, the CDR3 is TGTGCCAGCAGTGAAGAGGGGCGGGCAGATACGCAGTATTTT.